These 16 T cell receptor beta chains were all obtained from the same sample, sequenced in a study of blood T cell repertoires in COVID-19. The method was immunoSEQ multiplex PCR; TCRdb's version includes in-frame clones alone and lacks a portion of them. The table has fewer than 95,000 clones, around 80% seen once. Source material: peripheral blood. These TCRs come from a human donor in a cohort sampled during active COVID-19.

This clone has a single count. The rearrangement joins TRBV18 to TRBJ1-1, with 7 bases fitting TRBD1. CDR1 KGHSH and CDR2 LQKENI come from the germline V gene. This CDR3 is 15 amino acids long. Germline trimming cut 3 bases from V and 2 bases from J; bases unmatched to any gene: 6. DNA of the CDR3: TGTGCCAGCTCACCGTGGGACAGACTTAACACTGAAGCTTTCTTT. Its translation is CASSPWDRLNTEAFF.

Only a few counts were recorded for this clone. The rearrangement uses TRBV7-2 and TRBJ2-1; 10 bases are a match to TRBD2. CDR3 length equals 18 residues. With V trimmed by 1 base and J by 4 bases, 10 bases remained unmatched. Germline CDR1 and CDR2: SGHTA and FQGNSA. DNA for the CDR3: TGTGCCAGCAGCTTAGGTCATATGGCTAGCGGGGGATACAATGAGCAGTTCTTC. This sequence encodes CASSLGHMASGGYNEQFF.

The rearrangement links TRBV7-9 to TRBJ1-2; D gene uncertain. Trimming took off 2 bases at V and 5 bases at J, with 6 bases between the two ends. This CDR3 spans 12 amino acids. Germline V CDR1 and CDR2: SEHNR, FQNEAQ (reference sequence). The CDR3 protein is CASSLRVYGYTF. DNA for the CDR3: TGTGCCAGCAGCTTACGGGTTTATGGCTACACCTTC.

The chain uses TRBV4-1 and TRBJ2-4; 14 bases are shared with TRBD2. After removal of 1 base from V and 0 bases from J, the junction contained 5 bases not matched to a gene. The CDR3 covers 19 residues. CDR1 and CDR2 from the germline V gene are MGHRA and YSYEKL. CDR3 residues: CASSQAGLAGDRAKNIQYF. CDR3 DNA: TGCGCCAGCAGCCAAGCGGGACTAGCGGGGGACCGAGCCAAAAACATTCAGTACTTC.

The V call is TRBV18, the J call TRBJ2-6, with D maybe TRBD1 (6 bases). Trimming pared 1 base from V and 2 bases from J, leaving 6 bases between. CDR1 and CDR2 (germline): KGHSH, LQKENI. The CDR3 has 15 amino acids. The CDR3 here is CASSPQGAGANVLTF. The CDR3 coding sequence is TGTGCCAGCTCACCACAGGGGGCTGGGGCCAACGTCCTGACTTTC.

CDR3 bases: TGTGCCATCAGTGACAGGGTTGGCACAGATACGCAGTATTTT. Protein: CAISDRVGTDTQYF. V and J are TRBV10-3 and TRBJ2-3; possibly TRBD1 for D (5 bases). The germline V and J ends were trimmed by 3 bases and 1 base, with 8 bases remaining between them. The CDR3 has 14 residues. Germline V gene lookup returns CDR1 ENHRY and CDR2 SYGVKD.

This CDR3 is CASSGTGGSNSPLHF. For the CDR3, the DNA is TGTGCCAGCAGCGGGACAGGGGGTTCCAATTCACCCCTCCACTTT. The gene calls are TRBV7-3 and TRBJ1-6; the match to TRBD1 covers 11 bases. V dropped 5 bases and J dropped 7; count of bases not matched to a gene: 4. The CDR3 has 15 residues. Germline lookup yields CDR1 SGHTA and CDR2 FQGTGA.

The rearrangement uses TRBV10-1 and TRBJ2-7, with 10 bases lining up with TRBD1. From germline, CDR1 is WNHNN and CDR2 SYGVQD (reference sequence). The CDR3 covers 14 residues. Trimming at V came to 6 bases and at J to 5 bases, leaving 7 bases not matched to a gene. The DNA for the CDR3 is TGCGCCAGCAGGGATGGGACAGGGGTGAACGAGCAGTACTTC. Translating it yields CASRDGTGVNEQYF.

The chain joins TRBV5-1 to TRBJ2-3; D gene unclear. V shed 3 bases and J shed 5 bases, with 4 bases lying between them. This CDR3 has 11 amino acids. CDR1 and CDR2 (germline): SGHRS, YFSETQ. This chain's CDR3 is CASSSGDTQYF. CDR3 in DNA: TGCGCCAGCAGCTCGGGAGATACGCAGTATTTT.

The V call is TRBV5-8, the J call TRBJ2-5; D might be TRBD2 (5 bases). V lost 5 bases to trimming and J lost 2 bases, with 16 bases between them. Per germline, CDR1 SGHTS and CDR2 YDEGEE. The CDR3 spans 15 residues. The CDR3 DNA reads as TGTGCCAGCAGTTTAAACGGACTGCGGCAAGAGACCCAGTACTTC. Translated: CASSLNGLRQETQYF.

The V call is TRBV5-1, the J call TRBJ2-3, with TRBD2 identical over 7 bases. After removal of 1 base from V and 5 bases from J, the junction contained 13 bases not matched to a gene. CDR1 is SGHRS, CDR2 YFSETQ, per germline. The CDR3 is made up of 17 amino acids. The CDR3 spells CASSLLAAGIGGDTQYF. The DNA of the CDR3 is TGCGCCAGCAGCTTGCTAGCGGCGGGGATCGGGGGAGATACGCAGTATTTT.

DNA for the CDR3: TGTGCCAGCAGCAAAGGGAGGCTCCCCTATGGCTACACCTTC. Protein: CASSKGRLPYGYTF. The chain combines TRBV21-1 with TRBJ1-2. TRBV21-1 is described as a pseudogene. The CDR3 is 14 residues long.

This chain joins TRBV18 and TRBJ1-2; 7 bases match TRBD1. Germline V lookup: CDR1 KGHSH, CDR2 LQKENI. The CDR3 consists of 19 residues. V trimming: 4 bases; J trimming: 1 base; junction bases outside the gene matches: 18. The DNA for the CDR3 is TGTGCCAGCTCACAAAACAACCGGGACAGAGGGCCAAATAACTATGGCTACACCTTC. This codes for CASSQNNRDRGPNNYGYTF.

The chain combines TRBV7-2 with TRBJ1-2; D is possibly TRBD1 (5 bases). The CDR3 contains 13 residues. Deletions cut 5 bases from V and 7 bases from J, with 14 bases between. Germline V gene lookup returns CDR1 SGHTA and CDR2 FQGNSA. The CDR3 nucleotides are TGTGCCAGCAGCCCGACAGTTGTATCTGGCTACACCTTC. Translated, it gives CASSPTVVSGYTF.

The chain recombines TRBV2 with TRBJ1-3; tentatively, D is TRBD1 (5 bases). With 6 bases removed from V and 0 bases from J, the gap between germline ends came to 9 bases. CDR3 size: 14 residues. The germline CDR1 and CDR2 sequences are SNHLY and FYNNEI. CDR3 residues: CASRVDSSGNTIYF. DNA of the CDR3: TGTGCCAGCAGGGTAGACAGCTCTGGAAACACCATATATTTT.

The genes are TRBV28 and TRBJ1-1, with TRBD1 as a possible D gene (5 bases). The CDR3 is made up of 16 amino acids. V was cut by 2 bases and J by 3 bases, with 16 bases left in between. Per germline, CDR1 MDHEN and CDR2 SYDVKM. CDR3 nucleotide sequence: TGTGCCAGCAGTTTAGGCAGGGATCGTCGGGACACTGAAGCTTTCTTT. The encoded protein is CASSLGRDRRDTEAFF.